This T cell receptor beta chain originates from a study of blood T cell repertoires in COVID-19. The CDR3 consists of 15 residues. With 7 bases clipped from V and 1 base from J, the junction kept 6 bases outside the gene matches. Germline CDR1 reads SNHLY; CDR2 reads FYNNEI. Methods used by the authors: Amplified reference gene primers provided the basis for estimating nucleated cell counts. This table comes from immunoSEQ multiplex PCR, and its TCRdb copy is limited to in-frame clones, with some not included. That table gives V, J and clone size, and the DNA gave D and trimming. The table has around 300,000 clones, roughly 89% seen once.

The receptor comes from a middle-aged woman who had recovered from COVID-19. The chain links TRBV2 to TRBJ2-5; the match to TRBD2 covers 10 bases. The sequenced sample was PBMCs or T cells enriched from blood (not recorded which). CDR3 bases: TGTGCCAGCACCCGGACTAGCGGTCTCCAAGAGACCCAGTACTTC. Residues: CASTRTSGLQETQYF.